These 26 T cell receptor beta chains were all obtained from the same sample, sequenced in a study of beta chain features in type 1 diabetes (dated by TCRdb to the late 2010s). Overall study results and their limits: Type 1 diabetes patients showed a moderate but significant shortening of TCRB CDR3 length in all four CD4+ subsets.

Library construction relied on the immunoSEQ multiplex PCR assay. The entire amount of isolated RNA was reverse transcribed using the High Capacity cDNA Reverse Transcription Kit, so the sequenced TCRB transcripts were expressed ones. Held by TCRdb, this immuneACCESS table contains in-frame sequences only and omits some clones. Under half of the omission traces to an unresolved V gene where checked; the cause of the rest is unknown. The sample contains some 350,000 clones, around 10% of them found a single time. The ten largest make up about 0.64% of the sample. These receptors' antigens are unknown. The sequenced sample was central memory CD4+ T cells from blood. These receptors were taken from a man aged 25-45 years with type 1 diabetes.

In this sample, this clone turned up a few times. The CDR3 protein is CASSVGAGALNTGELFF. The CDR3 nucleotides are TGTGCCAGCAGCGTAGGGGCAGGGGCCCTCAACACCGGGGAGCTGTTTTTT. The V call is TRBV9, the J call TRBJ2-2, with D possibly being TRBD1 (6 bases). The CDR3 loop spans 17 amino acids. Germline V gene lookup returns CDR1 SGDLS and CDR2 YYNGEE. The V end was cut by 0 bases, the J end by 2 bases, with 14 bases between.

The table lists this clone with a few counts. The gene calls are TRBV6-1 and TRBJ1-2; no firm D call. Germline V CDR1 and CDR2: MNHNS, SASEGT. The CDR3 runs 12 residues. V was shortened by 4 bases and J by 4 bases, with 7 bases between the two germline ends. CDR3 nucleotide sequence: TGTGCCAGCAGTGCTTTTACCTATGGCTACACCTTC. This sequence encodes CASSAFTYGYTF.

In this sample, this clone turned up many times. The chain combines TRBV11-2 with TRBJ1-2; D is perhaps TRBD1 (5 bases). The CDR3 has 13 amino acids. CDR1 and CDR2 (germline): SGHAT, FQNNGV. V was shortened by 6 bases and J by 4 bases, with 12 bases between the two germline ends. The CDR3 DNA reads as TGTGCCAGCAGGGAGTCAGGGCCCTATGGCTACACCTTC. Protein product: CASRESGPYGYTF.

The chain links TRBV6-5 to TRBJ2-7; unclear D gene. V gave up 0 bases and J gave up 5 bases, with 14 bases separating them. Germline CDR1 reads MNHEY; CDR2 reads SVGAGI. The CDR3 has 15 amino acids. The CDR3 is CASSYSPGAVDEQYF. The CDR3 DNA reads as TGTGCCAGCAGTTACTCACCTGGCGCGGTCGACGAGCAGTACTTC.

The V call is TRBV7-3, the J call TRBJ2-2; D gene ambiguous. From germline, CDR1 is SGHTA and CDR2 FQGTGA. Trimming removed 5 bases at V and 4 bases at J, with 14 bases between. The CDR3 covers 15 residues. The chain's CDR3 is CASSRVPSGTGELFF. As DNA, the CDR3 is TGTGCCAGCAGCCGTGTCCCGTCGGGCACCGGGGAGCTGTTTTTT.

The chain links TRBV5-5 to TRBJ2-4, with 9 bases that match TRBD1. After removal of 4 bases from V and 0 bases from J, the junction contained 5 bases not matched to a gene. Germline V gives CDR1 SGHKS, CDR2 YYEKEE (reference sequence). The CDR3 has 16 amino acids. The CDR3 nucleotides read TGTGCCAGCAGCGAGAACAGGGGGCGAGCCAAAAACATTCAGTACTTC. Protein sequence: CASSENRGRAKNIQYF.

The rearrangement uses TRBV19 and TRBJ1-2; no firm D call. The CDR3 loop spans 16 amino acids. The V end lost 3 bases, the J end lost 1 base, and 15 bases lay between the germline ends. Germline values: CDR1 LNHDA, CDR2 SQIVND (reference sequence). This CDR3 is CASSMMARTYNYGYTF. CDR3 coding DNA: TGTGCCAGTAGTATGATGGCGAGAACCTATAACTATGGCTACACCTTC.

V and J are TRBV7-9 and TRBJ1-5, with a weak D call TRBD1 (5 bases). Germline values: CDR1 SEHNR, CDR2 FQNEAQ (reference sequence). The CDR3 runs 13 residues. V lost 5 bases, J lost 4 bases, and 9 bases lay in between. CDR3 sequence reads: CASSVQENQPQHF. CDR3 bases: TGTGCCAGCAGCGTACAGGAGAATCAGCCCCAGCATTTT.

The chain has TRBV28 and TRBJ2-1; 8 bases line up with TRBD2. The germline V gene encodes CDR1 MDHEN and CDR2 SYDVKM. After removal of 6 bases from V and 6 bases from J, the junction contained 16 bases not matched to a gene. The CDR3 length is 17 residues. The DNA of the CDR3 is TGTGCCAGCAGCCTCTTAGCGGGGCCGGGAGCGGGCAATGAGCAGTTCTTC. This encodes CASSLLAGPGAGNEQFF.

This clone was detected many times. In DNA form, the CDR3 reads TGTGCCAGCACTCCCGGGACTAGCGGGAGCTACGAGCAGTACTTC. It specifies CASTPGTSGSYEQYF. The gene calls are TRBV28 and TRBJ2-7; TRBD2 aligns across 14 bases. J lost 3 bases, V lost 7 bases, and 5 bases had no gene match. CDR1 and CDR2 from the germline V gene are MDHEN and SYDVKM. This CDR3 has 15 amino acids.

This clone showed up just a few times. The chain is built from TRBV4-2 and TRBJ1-1; 8 bases align to TRBD1. The CDR3 totals 15 residues. The V and J ends lost 4 bases and 1 base, in that order; junction bases with no gene match: 5. Per germline, CDR1 LGHNA and CDR2 YNFKEQ. CDR3 nucleotides: TGTGCCAGCAGCCCGGGACAGGACAGGAACACTGAAGCTTTCTTT. This translates into CASSPGQDRNTEAFF.

A word on this clone: A junction end diverges from the germline sequence, so it may reflect a read error. The chain joins TRBV6-5 to TRBJ2-1; D gene uncertain. Germline CDR1 MNHEY, CDR2 SVGAGI. The CDR3 has 13 residues. The CDR3 DNA sequence: TGTGCCATCAGTGATTCTAGAAACAATGAGCAGTTCTTC. Translating it yields CAISDSRNNEQFF.

In regard to this clone: A far larger clone is only one base removed, so a read error is likely. Other DNA sequences in the sample encode the same CDR3. V is TRBV10-2 and J is TRBJ2-5; TRBD2 matches at 8 bases. The CDR3 loop spans 16 amino acids. Germline lookup yields CDR1 WSHSY and CDR2 SAAADI. The trim removed 0 bases at V and 1 base at J, leaving 4 bases unmatched. The CDR3 region is CASSESRGAGQETQYF. DNA for the CDR3: TGCGCCAGCAGTGAGTCGCGGGGGGCCGGCCAAGAGACCCAGTACTTC.

The table lists this clone with a count of one. V and J are TRBV27 and TRBJ2-7; no definite D call. Germline CDR1 is MNHEY and CDR2 is SMNVEV (reference sequence). This CDR3 has 16 residues. The V end was cut by 4 bases, the J end by 3 bases, with 19 bases between. CDR3 sequence reads: CASSSARAQGYYEQYF. The CDR3 DNA sequence: TGTGCCAGCAGTTCCGCCCGGGCCCAAGGGTACTACGAGCAGTACTTC.

This clone was counted many times. The rearrangement links TRBV10-2 to TRBJ2-1; a weak D match, TRBD2 (5 bases). The CDR3 contains 13 residues. The germline gives CDR1 WSHSY, CDR2 SAAADI. The V end lost 6 bases, the J end lost 6 bases, and 12 bases lay between the germline ends. The DNA for the CDR3 is TGCGCCAGCAGAATAGCGACAACCAATGAGCAGTTCTTC. Protein product: CASRIATTNEQFF.

V and J are TRBV28 and TRBJ2-2; 7 positions agree with TRBD1. The trim removed 6 bases at V and 4 bases at J, leaving 8 bases unmatched. Germline lookup yields CDR1 MDHEN and CDR2 SYDVKM. The CDR3 has 15 residues. CDR3 loop: CASRTGSRSTGELFF. CDR3 coding DNA: TGTGCCAGCAGGACAGGGTCAAGAAGCACCGGGGAGCTGTTTTTT.

To note about this clone: At one boundary the junction diverges from the germline segment, which might be a read error. CDR3 in amino acids: CASSDSGTGTGELFF. Here the CDR3 DNA reads TGTGCCAGCAGTGACTCCGGGACTGGGACCGGGGAGCTGTTTTTT. The chain couples TRBV10-3 to TRBJ2-2; D is possibly TRBD2 (6 bases). Looked up from germline, CDR1 is ENHRY and CDR2 is SYGVKD. The CDR3 runs 15 residues.

The table lists this clone with a few counts. This chain uses TRBV18 with TRBJ2-3, with TRBD1 matching over 7 bases. Germline V lookup: CDR1 KGHSH, CDR2 LQKENI. The V and J ends lost 5 bases and 1 base, in that order; junction bases with no gene match: 6. CDR3 length equals 15 residues. For the CDR3, the DNA is TGTGCCAGCTCAAATACAGGGGACCGCACAGATACGCAGTATTTT. Translated, it gives CASSNTGDRTDTQYF.

The V and J genes are TRBV7-6 and TRBJ2-7; 10 bases agree with TRBD2. Losses at the gene ends were 5 bases for V and 5 bases for J; bases not matched to a gene: 6. The CDR3 spans 14 residues. In germline, CDR1 is SGHVS, CDR2 FNYEAQ. CDR3 coding DNA: TGTGCCAGCAGCCCTAGCGGGAGTATCAACGAGCAGTACTTC. It encodes CASSPSGSINEQYF.

This clone has a count of ten or more. Other nucleotide sequences in the sample specify the same CDR3. The chain combines TRBV7-2 with TRBJ2-3; D gene unclear. V dropped 4 bases and J dropped 0 bases, with 2 bases sitting between them. The CDR3 length is 12 residues. The germline V gene encodes CDR1 SGHTA and CDR2 FQGNSA. CDR3 residues: CASSYSTDTQYF. CDR3 coding DNA: TGTGCCAGCAGCTACAGCACAGATACGCAGTATTTT.

Ten or more counts support this clone. The chain combines TRBV28 with TRBJ2-5; no clear D gene. Germline CDR1 and CDR2: MDHEN and SYDVKM. The CDR3 sequence is 14 residues long. V was shortened by 6 bases and J by 5 bases, with 16 bases between the two germline ends. In nucleotides, the CDR3 is TGTGCCAGCAGCCTCCCTAGTTCTCCCGAGACCCAGTACTTC. It codes for CASSLPSSPETQYF.

This clone was seen a few times. Other DNA sequences of this sample code for an identical CDR3. The chain employs TRBV19 and TRBJ2-5; 7 nucleotides line up with TRBD1. J was trimmed by 2 bases and V by 8 bases; bases with no gene match: 5. CDR1 LNHDA and CDR2 SQIVND come from the germline V gene (reference sequence). The CDR3 is 13 amino acids. The CDR3 loop reads CASSEGAQETQYF. The CDR3, as DNA: TGTGCCAGTTCTGAGGGGGCACAAGAGACCCAGTACTTC.

This clone has only a few counts. This rearrangement joins TRBV6-1 to TRBJ2-1; 9 nucleotides line up with TRBD2. Germline CDR1 reads MNHNS; CDR2 reads SASEGT. Trimming took 9 bases from V and 3 from J; bases not matched to a gene: 3. The CDR3 consists of 13 residues. Here the CDR3 DNA reads TGTGCCAGTCTAGCGGGAATCTACAATGAGCAGTTCTTC. Amino acid sequence: CASLAGIYNEQFF.

In this sample, this clone turned up many times. This CDR3 is CASSHGLAGGGEQYF. CDR3 nucleotides: TGCGCCAGCAGCCACGGACTAGCGGGAGGGGGCGAGCAGTACTTC. The chain joins TRBV4-1 to TRBJ2-7, with TRBD2 matching over 15 bases. CDR1 MGHRA and CDR2 YSYEKL come from the germline V gene. This CDR3 has 15 amino acids. Trimming cost V 3 bases and J 6 bases; bases outside gene matches: 3.

V usage is TRBV10-2 and J usage is TRBJ2-1; TRBD1 matches at 9 bases. The junction had 6 bases not matched to a gene; V was cut back by 6 bases and J by 0 bases. Germline assignment: CDR1 WSHSY and CDR2 SAAADI. CDR3 length equals 16 residues. The CDR3 loop is CASRRTGDSSYNEQFF. CDR3 DNA sequence: TGCGCCAGCAGAAGGACAGGGGACAGCTCCTACAATGAGCAGTTCTTC.

This clone occurred a few times. This chain uses TRBV7-9 with TRBJ1-2; D is possibly TRBD1 (6 bases). Trimming pared 2 bases from V and 10 bases from J, leaving 11 bases between. Germline V gene sequence: CDR1 SEHNR, CDR2 FQNEAQ (reference sequence). This CDR3 region has 12 residues. CDR3: CASSLQGYFYTF. CDR3 coding DNA: TGTGCCAGCAGCTTACAGGGGTATTTCTACACCTTC. Drawing the rest from reference TRBV7-9 and TRBJ1-2, the complete variable domain is DTGVSQNPRHKITKRGQNVTFRCDPISEHNRLYWYRQTLGQGPEFLTYFQNEAQLEKSRLLSDRFSAERPKGSFSTLEIQRTEQGDSAMYLCASSLQGYFYTFGSGTRLTVV.